This entry concerns a single T cell receptor beta chain. This clonotype occurred once. The specificity of this receptor is unknown. No clone much larger than this one lies a single base away; base qualities are absent. One read alone is weak evidence. The data belong to a study of T cells in Graves' hyperthyroidism and ophthalmopathy (dated 2019 in TCRdb). About the investigation overall: Peripheral blood samples were taken at initial diagnosis, before any treatment was given. A discovery cohort of about a hundred patients, about 43 with Graves' ophthalmopathy and over 55 with stable Graves' hyperthyroidism, was used to find distinguishing TCR V-J signatures. Prospective prediction of ophthalmopathy was tested in an independent validation cohort consisting of some 18 hyperthyroidism patients and some 16 patients who later progressed to ophthalmopathy. For training and testing, the 100 or so patients in the discovery cohort were randomly divided in a 7:3 ratio. The study also compared thyroid tissue and blood T-cell repertoires from roughly 6 Graves' hyperthyroidism patients. Once sampling was done, hyperthyroidism patients were given methimazole at a starting dose of 30 mg daily, whereas ophthalmopathy patients were given high-dose intravenous methylprednisolone. The paper reports TCR Vbeta CDR3 sequencing of more than 120 peripheral blood samples: fewer than 50 ophthalmopathy, under 80 hyperthyroidism and around 17 progressor patients.

CDR1 and CDR2 are read off the germline V gene (reference sequence) as DFQATT and SNEGSKA. Inclusive of the bounding cysteine and phenylalanine, the CDR3 is 16 residues long. This entry keeps only the CDR3 DNA: 48 bases, framed from base 1. Germline trimming: 2 bases from V, 7 bases from J; junction bases outside gene matches: 13. Stable Graves' hyperthyroidism was defined as the absence of progression to ophthalmopathy over 18 months of follow-up. Hyperthyroidism patients were newly diagnosed, had a disease duration of under 2 months, and were aged 18 to 65 years. The study excluded patients with uncontrolled infections, other autoimmune diseases, pregnancy or lactation. Diagnoses relied on clinical symptoms, serum thyroxine and TRAb, thyroid ultrasound and orbital computed tomography. PBMCs were isolated from roughly 10 ml of fresh peripheral blood by Ficoll-Paque density gradient centrifugation. Total RNA was extracted with Trizol reagent, and quality was checked on an Agilent 2100 Bioanalyzer.

TCR beta CDR3 regions were amplified from RNA transcripts. The TCR CDR3 was subjected to a first round of RT-PCR using the HTBI primer set and the Qiagen OneStep RT-PCR kit. A second multiplex PCR round built the libraries, followed by size selection and purification. Libraries were sequenced paired-end with 100 bp reads on an Illumina HiSeq2000. The authors processed their data as follows. SOAPnuke was used to process the raw data, removing reads that contained adapters or uncalled bases, had a mean Phred below 15, or lacked an exact match to the constant primer or identifier. High-quality paired reads were merged using COPE v1.2.5, and each unique nucleotide sequence was defined as a clonotype. Clonotypes were aligned to IMGT TRBV, TRBD and TRBJ reference segments using MiTCR v1.1. The analysis was restricted to V-J combinations with a frequency above 0.0001, which together covered roughly 99% of the repertoires. A TCS score was defined as the ratio of F50 (clonal expansion) to E x V (chaos), with BLOSUM62-based TCRdist applied between CDR3 peptides within each V-J. Welch's t-statistics and random forest reduced just over 500 V-J features to 10 to 15, which were used in a naive Bayes classifier (R e1071). TCRdb reworked the public reads: Q25 trimming with fastp, MiXCR clone assembly, productive beta chains retained. Every CDR3 protein is listed once, alongside the most common genes and DNA of its rows. Clone size and V and J calls follow TCRdb, not the original study. The sample includes around 560,000 distinct CDR3 sequences, with 16% observed a single time. The ten largest clones represent under 20% of the sample.

Points the paper makes about the study in general: In validation, the model predicted progression to ophthalmopathy a median of about 6.5 months before onset, with roughly 68% sensitivity and almost 75% specificity. A 13 V-J signature model separated ophthalmopathy from stable hyperthyroidism, with roughly 88% sensitivity and 81% to 82% specificity in cross-validation and 80%/75% in testing. Most expanded thyroid clonotypes (frequency above 0.001) were also found in blood, which suggests that blood repertoires may mirror thyroid immune responses. Sample size was not statistically predetermined, and investigators were not blinded to group allocation.

Material for sequencing was blood. The sequence is built from TRBV20-1 and TRBJ2-3, with 9 junctional bases fitting TRBD2. The receptor's source is a woman between 18 and 30 years old with Graves' hyperthyroidism. The nucleotide sequence is given as TGCAGTGCTAGAATGTTTAGCGGGAGAAGCCCACATACGCAGTATTTT. Translated, it reads CSARMFSGRSPHTQYF.